These 15 T cell receptor beta chains were all obtained from the same sample, sequenced in a study. TCRdb ran MiXCR on the RT-PCR reads and lists one entry per CDR3 protein. Altogether about 700,000 distinct CDR3 sequences are present, approximately 14% being singletons, with the ten largest covering roughly 3.9%. The sequenced sample consisted of memory CD4+ T cells from blood. Receptor source: a female donor in good health, serving as a healthy control.

The V gene is TRBV7-9, the J gene TRBJ2-2, with 15 bases lining up with TRBD2. The CDR3 consists of 17 residues. Germline CDR1 is SEHNR and CDR2 is FQNEAQ (reference sequence). J lost 6 bases, V lost 5 bases, and 7 bases had no gene match. Here the CDR3 reads CASSPRTSGRGSGELFF. In DNA form, the CDR3 reads TGTGCCAGCAGCCCCCGGACTAGCGGGAGGGGCTCCGGGGAGCTGTTTTTT.

The chain has TRBV2 and TRBJ2-4; TRBD2 agrees at 10 bases. There are 15 residues in the CDR3. Per germline, CDR1 SNHLY and CDR2 FYNNEI. V gave up 8 bases and J gave up 7 bases; unmatched junction bases: 11. The CDR3 nucleotides are TGTGCCAGCGTTGTGGGACTAGCGTCACGGAACATTCAGTACTTC. Amino acid sequence: CASVVGLASRNIQYF.

This clonotype has only a few counts. V is TRBV29-1 and J is TRBJ2-2; D perhaps matches TRBD2 (7 bases). The V gene's germline CDR1 is SQVTM and CDR2 ANQGSEA. There are 13 residues in the CDR3. Trimming stripped 2 bases from V and 7 bases from J, with 11 bases between. The CDR3 here is CSVERGAGGELFF. CDR3 nucleotides: TGCAGCGTTGAACGGGGGGCCGGCGGGGAGCTGTTTTTT.

The chain employs TRBV20-1 and TRBJ2-5; TRBD2 matches at 10 bases. CDR1 is DFQATT, CDR2 SNEGSKA, per germline (reference sequence). The CDR3 totals 15 residues. The junction had 8 bases not matched to a gene; V was cut back by 2 bases and J by 5 bases. In DNA, the CDR3 is TGCAGTGCTAGATCACCTAGCGGGAGTTTGGAGACCCAGTACTTC. Residues: CSARSPSGSLETQYF.

This clonotype has at least ten counts. V is TRBV7-6 and J is TRBJ1-6; the D gene is possibly TRBD1 (5 bases). The CDR3 loop spans 13 amino acids. Trimming removed 5 bases at V and 10 bases at J, with 12 bases between. Germline-derived CDR1 and CDR2 are SGHVS and FNYEAQ. The CDR3, as DNA: TGTGCCAGCAGCGGGGACGGGAGCTCACCCCTCCACTTT. It specifies CASSGDGSSPLHF.

This clonotype was picked up one time. Germline and junction disagree at one end, which may indicate a read error. The chain combines TRBV5-6 with TRBJ1-6; D remains unclear. The CDR3 covers 13 residues. Germline CDR1 is SGHDT and CDR2 is YYEEEE. The CDR3 region is CASSRAFNSPPHF. The CDR3 coding sequence is TGTGCCAGCAGCCGGGCCTTCAATTCACCCCCCCACTTT.

This chain connects TRBV18 to TRBJ2-7, with 8 bases that match TRBD1. The CDR3 has 16 amino acids. From germline, CDR1 is KGHSH and CDR2 LQKENI. J lost 0 bases, V lost 4 bases, and 8 bases had no gene match. The DNA of the CDR3 is TGTGCCAGCTCACGTAACAGGGGGACAAGCTCCTACGAGCAGTACTTC. It specifies CASSRNRGTSSYEQYF.

A few counts support this clonotype. Written as DNA, the CDR3 is TGTGCCAGCAGCTTGAGGGGTGGGGGACTAGCCGATCAAGAGACCCAGTACTTC. Translating gives CASSLRGGGLADQETQYF. The chain links TRBV11-2 to TRBJ2-5; TRBD2 matches 9 bases. This CDR3 is 18 amino acids long. The germline CDR1 and CDR2 sequences are SGHAT and FQNNGV. V lost 3 bases and J lost 2; bases outside the gene matches: 13.

This clonotype was seen more than once but under ten times. V is TRBV24-1 and J is TRBJ1-2; D not certain. Germline CDR1 reads KGHDR; CDR2 reads SFDVKD. V shed 4 bases and J shed 0 bases, with 17 bases lying between them. This CDR3 has 17 residues. The CDR3 DNA follows: TGTGCCACCAGTGAAACATCGAGATTTGGAACTAACTATGGCTACACCTTC. It is translated as CATSETSRFGTNYGYTF.

In its sample, this clonotype was seen many times. The chain recombines TRBV24-1 with TRBJ2-2, with 7 positions matching TRBD1. The V segment lost 7 bases and the J segment 2 bases; nucleotides outside the gene matches: 3. The CDR3 consists of 14 residues. Germline-derived CDR1 and CDR2 are KGHDR and SFDVKD. This CDR3 is CATRGQTNTGELFF. The CDR3 DNA reads TGTGCCACCAGGGGACAGACCAACACCGGGGAGCTGTTTTTT.

This CDR3 reads CASSLGTRDRGWADTQYF. Written as DNA, the CDR3 is TGTGCCAGCAGTTTAGGGACCCGGGACAGGGGGTGGGCAGATACGCAGTATTTT. The V gene is TRBV12-3 or TRBV12-4, the J gene TRBJ2-3; 11 bases map to TRBD1. This CDR3 spans 18 amino acids. V trimming: 1 base; J trimming: 4 bases; junction bases outside the gene matches: 10.

This chain connects TRBV2 to TRBJ1-4; D unclear. Germline V gives CDR1 SNHLY, CDR2 FYNNEI. V lost 10 bases, J lost 1 base, and 10 bases lay in between. This CDR3 region has 13 residues. The CDR3 loop reads CATTYRTNEKLFF. As DNA, the CDR3 is TGTGCCACTACCTACAGAACTAATGAAAAACTGTTTTTT.

This clonotype was found many times. The J gene is TRBJ2-4, the V gene TRBV5-1; D perhaps matches TRBD1 (6 bases). The CDR3 loop spans 16 amino acids. V gave up 4 bases and J gave up 0 bases, with 14 bases separating them. Germline CDR1 SGHRS, CDR2 YFSETQ. The CDR3: CASSPTGTLAKNIQYF. CDR3 nucleotide sequence: TGCGCCAGCAGCCCCACAGGGACCCTAGCCAAAAACATTCAGTACTTC.

The V and J genes are TRBV27 and TRBJ1-2; 9 bases are shared with TRBD1. Trimming at V came to 6 bases and at J to 3 bases, leaving 11 bases not matched to a gene. The CDR3 totals 16 residues. In germline, CDR1 is MNHEY, CDR2 SMNVEV (reference sequence). This chain's CDR3 is CASSASLTGGDYGYTF. CDR3 sequence (DNA): TGTGCCAGCAGCGCTTCATTAACAGGGGGCGACTATGGCTACACCTTC.

Ten or more counts support this clonotype. The V and J genes are TRBV29-1 and TRBJ2-1; D uncertain. The CDR3 length is 12 residues. Looked up from germline, CDR1 is SQVTM and CDR2 is ANQGSEA. V lost 3 bases and J 6 bases, leaving 9 bases between the germline ends. The CDR3 DNA follows: TGCAGCGTTGATTCAAATTCCAATGAGCAGTTCTTC. It is translated as CSVDSNSNEQFF.